The clone carrying this T cell receptor beta chain was seen more than once but under ten times. The target antigen is unknown. It was from approximately 22,000 to 940,000 sorted cells, with 10%, 30% or 50% RNA, that naive CD8 libraries came. Sorted naive CD8 T cells were those defined as CD8+CD4-CCR7+CD45RA+. This specimen belongs to a study of molecular identifiers for immune sequencing clone quantification. Study as a whole: The replicate experiment used RNA from approximately 20,000 or 100,000 naive CD8 cells. This RNA was split into five aliquots, and four of them were sequenced. Study-wide findings and caveats: Whereas naive cells kept under 1% of molecules in clones above 20 RNA copies, such clones held over 97% in effectors.

With 8 bases removed from V and 8 bases from J, the gap between germline ends came to 15 bases. CDR1 and CDR2 (germline): SEHNR, FQNEAQ (reference sequence). There are 13 residues in the CDR3. TCRdb recomputed calls from the PCR reads with MiXCR, one row per CDR3 protein. The table has 400,000 to 600,000 distinct CDR3 sequences, about a quarter seen once; the top ten hold around 0.78%. The rearrangement links TRBV7-9 to TRBJ1-4, with D uncertain. Material: naive CD8+ T cells from blood, with Jurkat cell RNA spiked in. As to subset: FACS-sorted CD8+CD4-CCR7+CD45RA+ naive T cells. The clonotype was recovered from a human donor in good health. Some libraries in this study had Jurkat cell RNA spiked in. CDR3 residues: CASDGESPEKLFF. CDR3 sequence (DNA): TGTGCCAGCGATGGCGAGAGTCCCGAAAAACTGTTTTTT.